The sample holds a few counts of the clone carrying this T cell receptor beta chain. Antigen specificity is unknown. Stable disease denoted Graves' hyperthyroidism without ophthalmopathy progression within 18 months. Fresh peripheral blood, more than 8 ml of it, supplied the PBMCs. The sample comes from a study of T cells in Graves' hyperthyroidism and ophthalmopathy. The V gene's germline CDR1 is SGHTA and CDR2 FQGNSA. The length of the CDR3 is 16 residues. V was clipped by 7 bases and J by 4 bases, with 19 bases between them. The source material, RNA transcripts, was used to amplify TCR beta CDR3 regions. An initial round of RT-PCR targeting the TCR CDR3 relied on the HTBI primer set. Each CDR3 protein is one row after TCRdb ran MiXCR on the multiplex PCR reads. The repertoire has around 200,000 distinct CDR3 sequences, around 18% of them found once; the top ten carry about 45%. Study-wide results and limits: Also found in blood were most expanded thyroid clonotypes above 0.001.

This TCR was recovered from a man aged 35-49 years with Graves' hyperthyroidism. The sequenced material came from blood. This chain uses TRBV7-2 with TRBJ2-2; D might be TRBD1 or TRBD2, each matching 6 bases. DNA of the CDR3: TGTGCCAGCAACGACCGGTTGTCGGGGGCCACCGGGGAGCTGTTTTTT. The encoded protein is CASNDRLSGATGELFF.